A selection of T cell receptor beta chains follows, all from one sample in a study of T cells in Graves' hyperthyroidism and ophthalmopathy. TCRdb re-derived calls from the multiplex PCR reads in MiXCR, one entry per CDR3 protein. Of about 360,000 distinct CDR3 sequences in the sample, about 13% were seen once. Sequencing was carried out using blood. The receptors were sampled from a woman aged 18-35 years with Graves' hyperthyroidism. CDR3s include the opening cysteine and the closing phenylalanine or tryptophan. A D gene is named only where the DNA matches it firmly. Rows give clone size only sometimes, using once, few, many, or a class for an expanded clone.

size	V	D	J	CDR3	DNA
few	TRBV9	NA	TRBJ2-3	CASSVAGGPSTDTQYF	TGTGCCAGCAGCGTAGCGGGCGGACCCAGCACAGATACGCAGTATTTT
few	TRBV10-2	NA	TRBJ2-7	CASRSIRDNYEQYF	TGCGCCAGCAGGAGCATCCGGGACAACTACGAGCAGTACTTC
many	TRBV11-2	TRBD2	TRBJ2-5	CASSPLLTRGQETQYF	TGTGCCAGCAGCCCACTCCTGACGCGGGGGCAAGAGACCCAGTACTTC
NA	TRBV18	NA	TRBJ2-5	CASSPGVMGETQYF	TGTGCCAGCTCACCAGGGGTGATGGGAGAGACCCAGTACTTC
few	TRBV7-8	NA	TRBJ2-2	CASSTRVPFLGLFF	TGTGCCAGCAGCACCAGGGTACCTTTTTTGGGACTGTTTTTT
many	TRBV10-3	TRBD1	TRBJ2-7	CAISEGTDEQYF	TGTGCCATCAGTGAAGGGACAGACGAGCAGTACTTC
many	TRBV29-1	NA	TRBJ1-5	CSVVGPNNQPQHF	TGCAGCGTTGTGGGACCCAACAATCAGCCCCAGCATTTT
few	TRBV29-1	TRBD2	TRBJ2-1	CSVGGGSNEQFF	TGCAGCGTTGGGGGAGGGAGCAATGAGCAGTTCTTC
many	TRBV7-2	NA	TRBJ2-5	CASSRVGPQRRQYF	TGTGCCAGCAGCCGAGTTGGGCCCCAGCGCCGTCAGTACTTC
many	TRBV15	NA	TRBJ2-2	CATSREPAGELFF	TGTGCCACCAGCAGAGAGCCGGCCGGGGAGCTGTTTTTT
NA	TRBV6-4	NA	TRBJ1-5	CASLPAGVVQPQHF	TGTGCCAGCCTCCCGGCCGGGGTGGTTCAGCCCCAGCATTTT
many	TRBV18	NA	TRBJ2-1	CASSLGEGVNEQFF	TGTGCCAGCTCACTTGGGGAGGGGGTCAATGAGCAGTTCTTC
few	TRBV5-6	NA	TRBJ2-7	CASSFGHLYEQYF	TGTGCCAGCAGCTTTGGACACCTCTACGAGCAGTACTTC
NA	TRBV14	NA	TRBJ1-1	CASSHLSEAFF	TGTGCCAGCAGCCATCTCTCTGAAGCTTTCTTT
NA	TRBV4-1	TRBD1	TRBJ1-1	CASSQTTGARTEAFF	TGCGCCAGCAGCCAAACGACAGGGGCACGCACTGAAGCTTTCTTT
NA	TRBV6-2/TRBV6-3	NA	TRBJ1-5	CASSRRGGNQPQHF	TGTGCCAGCAGTCGGCGTGGGGGCAATCAGCCCCAGCATTTT
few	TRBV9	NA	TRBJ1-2	CASSVDGRRSGYTF	TGTGCCAGCAGCGTAGATGGGCGGCGGAGTGGCTACACCTTC
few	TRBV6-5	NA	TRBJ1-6	CASSYRAPGHYNSPLHF	TGTGCCAGCAGTTACAGGGCCCCGGGCCATTATAATTCACCCCTCCACTTT
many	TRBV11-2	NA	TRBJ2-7	CASSFGLPPRYEQYF	TGTGCCAGCAGCTTCGGACTCCCCCCTCGTTACGAGCAGTACTTC
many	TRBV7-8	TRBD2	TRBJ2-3	CASSPRGAGVRNTQYF	TGTGCCAGCAGCCCCAGAGGGGCGGGGGTGCGAAATACGCAGTATTTT
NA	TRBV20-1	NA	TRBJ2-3	CSARAVASGTDTQYF	TGCAGTGCTAGAGCCGTGGCTAGCGGCACAGATACGCAGTATTTT
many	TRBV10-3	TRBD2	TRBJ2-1	CAISESSAGAANSYNEQFF	TGTGCCATCAGTGAGTCGTCAGCGGGGGCCGCTAACTCCTACAATGAGCAGTTCTTC
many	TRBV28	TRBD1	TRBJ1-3	CASDPAGQGNTIYF	TGTGCCAGCGATCCCGCGGGACAGGGAAACACCATATATTTT
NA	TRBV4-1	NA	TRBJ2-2	CASSQGGLTGNTGELFF	TGCGCCAGCAGCCAAGGGGGGTTAACAGGGAACACCGGGGAGCTGTTTTTT
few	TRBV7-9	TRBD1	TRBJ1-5	CASSPKGAEPQHF	TGTGCCAGCAGCCCAAAGGGGGCCGAGCCCCAGCATTTT
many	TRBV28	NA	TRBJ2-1	CATAGANYNEQFF	TGTGCCACGGCTGGGGCGAACTACAATGAGCAGTTCTTC
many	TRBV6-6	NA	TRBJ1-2	CASSYSKSSAETYGYTF	TGTGCCAGCAGTTACTCGAAGTCATCCGCGGAAACTTATGGCTACACCTTC
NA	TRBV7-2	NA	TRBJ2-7	CASSIRAAEAYEQYF	TGTGCCAGTAGTATTCGGGCAGCGGAAGCCTACGAGCAGTACTTC
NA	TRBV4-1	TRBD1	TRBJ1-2	CASSPGTGEFIYGHTF	TGCGCCAGCAGCCCCGGGACAGGGGAGTTCATCTATGGCCACACCTTC
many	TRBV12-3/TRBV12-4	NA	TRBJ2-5	CASTLGALAFETQYF	TGTGCCAGCACCCTAGGGGCCTTGGCGTTCGAGACCCAGTACTTC
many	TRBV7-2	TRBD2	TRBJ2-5	CASSSTRTSPETQYF	TGTGCCAGCAGCTCGACCCGGACTAGCCCAGAGACCCAGTACTTC
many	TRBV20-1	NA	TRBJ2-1	CSASAFRLNNEQFF	TGCAGTGCTAGCGCCTTCCGACTAAACAATGAGCAGTTCTTC
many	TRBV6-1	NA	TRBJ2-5	CASSEVWGPQYF	TGTGCCAGCAGTGAAGTCTGGGGACCCCAGTACTTC
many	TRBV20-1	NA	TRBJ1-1	CSARAAWGNTEAFF	TGCAGTGCTAGAGCCGCTTGGGGGAACACTGAAGCTTTCTTT
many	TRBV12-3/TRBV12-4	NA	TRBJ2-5	CASSPRVGGETQYF	TGTGCCAGCAGTCCAAGGGTGGGAGGAGAGACCCAGTACTTC
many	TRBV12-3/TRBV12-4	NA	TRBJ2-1	CASRTSSVSGNEQFF	TGTGCCAGCCGCACGTCTAGCGTCTCGGGCAATGAGCAGTTCTTC
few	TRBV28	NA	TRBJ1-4	CASSLWDREEKLFF	TGTGCCAGCAGTTTATGGGACAGAGAAGAAAAACTGTTTTTT
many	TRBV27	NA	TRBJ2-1	CASSFGVGESYNEQFF	TGTGCCAGCAGTTTTGGTGTGGGGGAAAGCTACAATGAGCAGTTCTTC
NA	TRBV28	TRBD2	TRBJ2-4	CASSLPGLAEKNIQYF	TGTGCCAGCAGTCTCCCGGGACTAGCAGAGAAAAACATTCAGTACTTC
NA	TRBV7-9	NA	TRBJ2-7	CASSLVGEVGAYEQYF	TGTGCCAGCAGCCTAGTGGGGGAGGTGGGTGCCTACGAGCAGTACTTC
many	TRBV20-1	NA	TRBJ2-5	CSARENLETQYF	TGCAGTGCTAGAGAGAACCTCGAGACCCAGTACTTC
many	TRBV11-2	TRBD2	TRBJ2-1	CASSPSLAGSYNEQFF	TGTGCCAGCAGCCCCAGCCTAGCGGGGTCGTACAATGAGCAGTTCTTC
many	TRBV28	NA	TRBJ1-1	CASSLPTEDTEAFF	TGTGCCAGCAGTCTCCCGACAGAGGACACTGAAGCTTTCTTT
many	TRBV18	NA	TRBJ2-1	CASSPPGEVGEQFF	TGTGCCAGCTCACCCCCAGGGGAGGTTGGTGAGCAGTTCTTC
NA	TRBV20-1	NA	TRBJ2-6	CSAKQSGRGAGANVLTF	TGCAGTGCCAAACAGAGCGGGCGGGGAGCTGGGGCCAACGTCCTGACTTTC